Below are 10 T cell receptor beta chains sequenced from a single sample in a study of cytomegalovirus exposure and HLA in healthy donors. The study ran its PCR with 60 Vbeta and 13 Jbeta primers. The data were produced by immunoSEQ multiplex PCR, yet TCRdb's version contains in-frame clones alone and is incomplete. Of 150,000 to 200,000 clones listed, 81% are singletons. Sequenced sample: PBMCs. These TCRs come from a man aged 18 to 30 in good health and CMV-seronegative.

This chain joins TRBV6-1 and TRBJ1-4; TRBD1 matches at 8 bases. The junction had 10 bases not matched to a gene; V was cut back by 2 bases and J by 8 bases. In germline, CDR1 is MNHNS, CDR2 SASEGT. This CDR3 has 16 residues. CDR3 bases: TGTGCCAGCAGTGAATGGGGGACAGGAAAGATCGAAAAACTGTTTTTT. It specifies CASSEWGTGKIEKLFF.

The V gene is TRBV2, the J gene TRBJ2-2; 7 bases match TRBD2. The CDR3 loop spans 16 amino acids. V lost 6 bases, J lost 0 bases, and 7 bases stayed unmatched. Germline lookup yields CDR1 SNHLY and CDR2 FYNNEI. The CDR3 here is CASSSEAGTNTGELFF. The CDR3 DNA reads TGTGCCAGCAGCTCCGAAGCGGGGACGAACACCGGGGAGCTGTTTTTT.

This clone has just one count. The chain joins TRBV13 to TRBJ1-6, with 7 bases matching TRBD1. The CDR3 sequence is 15 residues long. The germline V gene encodes CDR1 PRHDT and CDR2 FYEKMQ (reference sequence). The V segment lost 5 bases and the J segment 7 bases; nucleotides outside the gene matches: 8. This chain's CDR3 is CASSPRSRGNSPLHF. CDR3 coding DNA: TGTGCCAGCAGCCCCCGATCCAGGGGGAATTCACCCCTCCACTTT.

The V gene is TRBV4-3, the J gene TRBJ2-3, with 12 bases matching TRBD2. This CDR3 contains 16 residues. Germline lookup yields CDR1 LGHNA and CDR2 YSLEER. With V trimmed by 0 bases and J by 5 bases, 3 bases remained unmatched. CDR3 coding DNA: TGCGCCAGCAGCCAAGAACTAGCGGGGGGCCAAGATACGCAGTATTTT. Protein product: CASSQELAGGQDTQYF.

The rearrangement links TRBV7-2 to TRBJ1-4; TRBD1 matches 7 bases. Germline lookup yields CDR1 SGHTA and CDR2 FQGNSA. This CDR3 is built from 15 residues. The J segment lost 3 bases and the V segment lost 5 bases, leaving 6 bases of the junction unmatched. CDR3 loop: CASSTYRGSNEKLFF. CDR3 in DNA: TGTGCCAGCAGCACCTACAGGGGATCTAATGAAAAACTGTTTTTT.

V is TRBV27 and J is TRBJ2-1; 8 bases are shared with TRBD1. The J segment lost 2 bases and the V segment lost 5 bases, leaving 5 bases of the junction unmatched. CDR1 and CDR2 (germline): MNHEY, SMNVEV (reference sequence). This CDR3 has 15 amino acids. The DNA of the CDR3 is TGTGCCAGCAGTCCCCGACAGGGGACCTACAATGAGCAGTTCTTC. Protein sequence: CASSPRQGTYNEQFF.

V is TRBV10-1 and J is TRBJ2-1; 9 bases map to TRBD2. Germline V gene data show CDR1 as WNHNN and CDR2 as SYGVQD (reference sequence). V shed 4 bases and J 8 bases; nucleotides not matched to a gene: 6. The CDR3 spans 14 residues. CDR3 sequence reads: CASSVAGGLHEQFF. Written as DNA, the CDR3 is TGCGCCAGCAGTGTTGCGGGGGGGCTTCATGAGCAGTTCTTC.

The chain links TRBV29-1 to TRBJ2-5; the D gene is possibly TRBD2 (5 bases). Germline CDR1 SQVTM, CDR2 ANQGSEA. The CDR3 sequence is 13 residues long. With 3 bases removed from V and 4 bases from J, the gap between germline ends came to 12 bases. CDR3 bases: TGCAGCGTTGACCCGGACTCAGGAGAGACCCAGTACTTC. This encodes CSVDPDSGETQYF.

A word on this clone: An end of the junction does not agree with germline; a read error may underlie this. Other DNA variants within this sample encode the same CDR3. The chain couples TRBV7-9 to TRBJ1-1, with a tentative D call TRBD1 (5 bases). Germline-derived CDR1 and CDR2 are SEHNR and FQNEAQ (reference sequence). The CDR3 runs 12 residues. The CDR3: CASSWGQIEAFF. The CDR3, as DNA: TGTGCCAGCAGCTGGGGCCAGATTGAAGCCTTCTTT.

This chain joins TRBV5-6 and TRBJ1-2, with D uncertain. Germline V gene sequence: CDR1 SGHDT, CDR2 YYEEEE. V lost 2 bases to trimming and J lost 5 bases, with 7 bases between them. CDR3 size: 12 residues. The CDR3 DNA reads as TGTGCCAGCAGCTTTTATATATATGGCTACACCTTC. This translates into CASSFYIYGYTF.